The rows below give T cell receptor beta chains drawn from one sample of a study of T-cell reconstitution after alpha-beta-depleted transplantation in children. From the PCR reads, TCRdb called clonotypes with MiXCR, one entry per CDR3 protein. This table has about 500,000 distinct CDR3 sequences, roughly 33% appearing once. The specimen comprised PBMCs from the stem cell graft donor, sampled from the stem cell graft. The source of these receptors is a human donor who donated a stem cell graft to a child with aplastic anemia. CDR3s include the opening cysteine and the closing phenylalanine or tryptophan.

TRBV5-1,CASATDRDTYNEQFF
TRBV7-2,CASSLEALANTGELFF
TRBV25-1,CASSGAGTGDGKLFF
TRBV6-1,CASSADPNTGELFF
TRBV4-3,CASSQAVTVDNEQFF
TRBV7-2,CASSLVQGGLSGNTIYF
TRBV6-1,CASTRGVPDEQYF
TRBV6-1,CASSGTFSKAGNEKLFF
TRBV29-1,CSGIGTDSYEQYF
TRBV24-1,CATSDPPGTSGRASTGELFF
TRBV20-1,CSAISGANLRNEQFF
TRBV9,CASSDTSGGHRELFF
TRBV12-3/TRBV12-4,CASSFRQGSGNTIYF
TRBV5-1,CASSLRQGAYNEQFF
TRBV18,CASSEGTSYEQYF
TRBV5-6,CASSSSPTGKGYTF
TRBV20-1,CSARRQWGEANVLTF
TRBV5-1,CASRLAGGPYEQFF
TRBV7-9,CASSEMLRNEKLFF
TRBV19,CASSISPQGAGQPQHF
TRBV12-3/TRBV12-4,CASSSPVDLNTEAFF
TRBV12-3/TRBV12-4,CASSPGTGGGNSPLHF
TRBV10-3,CAISGTGGSPLHF
TRBV6-4,CASSDGLAYNEQFF
TRBV29-1,CSAGLRTGGTDTQYF
TRBV12-3/TRBV12-4,CASSFEGQGAMNTEAFF
TRBV7-9,CASSNYDGRTDTQYF
TRBV6-5,CASSLLGTGNEQFF
TRBV7-2,CASRATGGQGTGELFF
TRBV7-2,CASSPGGVFDQPQHF
TRBV12-3/TRBV12-4,CASAGVSNQPQHF
TRBV5-6,CASRDRDRPNHEQFF
TRBV30,CAWGMWELFF
TRBV11-2,CASSPKGSDHLPSTDTQYF
TRBV5-1,CASSARSGRSYNEQFF
TRBV11-2,CASSLDPSTQGNQPQHF
TRBV6-1,CASYPTRGINEKLFF
TRBV4-3,CASSRIAGGVNEQFF
TRBV12-3/TRBV12-4,CASSLPGTGTEAFF
TRBV19,CASSLTGGRNSPLHF
TRBV5-1,CASTLPGLAGGATGANVLTF
TRBV20-1,CSCSGTGGGNSPLHF
TRBV24-1,CATSDLGGASYNEQFF
TRBV7-6,CASSSPSFRGGELFF